These T cell receptor beta chains were read from a single sample in a study of shared clonotypes between healthy human individuals. TCRdb keeps only in-frame clones here, not all; method: immunoSEQ multiplex PCR. The data contain about 79,000 clones, about 64% of them seen just once; the ten biggest clones take up roughly half. Sequenced material: memory CD8+ T cells sorted from blood. These receptors all come from a man aged 30 to 39 in good health. Both conserved end residues are part of each CDR3. D genes are given only for firm matches. Some rows have no size entry. The others give once, few or many, or a class for an expanded clone.

-	TRBV29-1	-	TRBJ1-1	TGCAGCGTTGAAGATTTTGGAGGGGACACTGAAGCTTTCTTT	CSVEDFGGDTEAFF
-	TRBV4-1	many	TRBJ1-5	TGCGCCAGCAGCCAAGATCAAGGTAGCAATCAGCCCCAGCATTTT	CASSQDQGSNQPQHF
TRBD2	TRBV19	-	TRBJ2-1	TGTGCCAGTACCGAGGGGTGGGCTAGCGGAGAAAGCTCCTACAATGAGCAGTTCTTC	CASTEGWASGESSYNEQFF
TRBD1	TRBV11-2	many	TRBJ1-3	TGTGCCAGCAGCTTAAACCCGACAGGGGTGTCAGGAAACACCATATATTTT	CASSLNPTGVSGNTIYF
-	TRBV6-6	-	TRBJ2-1	TGTGCCAGCAATCAGGAAAAGGGCAATGAGCAGTTCTTC	CASNQEKGNEQFF
TRBD2	TRBV11-2	few	TRBJ2-1	TGTGCCAGCAGCTTAGATCGGGCCGGGAGGGGGTACAATGAGCAGTTCTTC	CASSLDRAGRGYNEQFF
-	TRBV5-1	-	TRBJ2-2	TGCGCCAGCAGCTTGGGGGATCCGATAAACACCGGGGAGCTGTTTTTT	CASSLGDPINTGELFF
-	TRBV7-9	-	TRBJ2-3	TGTGCCATCGCCGAACCCCCTTCTAAGGATGTCTTTACAGATACGCAGTATTTT	CAIAEPPSKDVFTDTQYF
-	TRBV14	-	TRBJ2-7	TGTGCCAGCAGCCCCCATGGCTACGAGCAGTACTTC	CASSPHGYEQYF
-	TRBV11-2	many	TRBJ2-2	TGTGCCAGCAGGCCCGGAGGGGACACCGGGGAGCTGTTTTTT	CASRPGGDTGELFF
-	TRBV10-3	-	TRBJ2-7	TGTGCCATCAGTGAGCCAACCTACGAGCAGTACTTC	CAISEPTYEQYF
TRBD1	TRBV5-1	-	TRBJ2-3	TGCGCCAGCAGCTTGTTGGACAGGGGAGATACGCAGTATTTT	CASSLLDRGDTQYF
TRBD2	TRBV11-2	once	TRBJ2-1	TGTGCCAGCGGAGGAGGGCTAGCGGGAGTTTCGAATGAGCAGTTCTTC	CASGGGLAGVSNEQFF
-	TRBV27	-	TRBJ1-5	TGTGCCAGCAGTTCTTTGAGGGTGGGTGGCAATCAGCCCCAGCATTTT	CASSSLRVGGNQPQHF
-	TRBV28	-	TRBJ1-2	TGTGCCAGCAGTTTCCCCTGGGGTCAACGGTATGGCTACACCTTC	CASSFPWGQRYGYTF
-	TRBV10-1	-	TRBJ1-1	TGCGCCAGCAGTGAATCCCCAAGTGGACAACTATCGACTTTCTTT	CASSESPSGQLSTFF
-	TRBV7-9	-	TRBJ1-1	TGTGCCAGCAGCTTGGGGTTTTATGAAGCTTTCTTT	CASSLGFYEAFF
TRBD2	TRBV27	-	TRBJ2-3	TGTGCCAGCAGTTTAATAGGACTAGCCACAGATACGCAGTATTTT	CASSLIGLATDTQYF
-	TRBV29-1	-	TRBJ1-5	TGCAGCGCCGGGGGGAGCAATCAGCCCCAGCATTTT	CSAGGSNQPQHF
TRBD2	TRBV6-4	-	TRBJ2-3	TGTGCCAGCGGAGAGGCTAGCGGGGCAGATACGCAGTATTTT	CASGEASGADTQYF
-	TRBV7-8	once	TRBJ2-1	TGTGCCAGCAGCTTATTGTCGGGGGCCTACAATGAGCAGTTCTTC	CASSLLSGAYNEQFF
TRBD2	TRBV6-1	-	TRBJ2-7	TGTGCCAGCGTAGGACTAGCGGGGAGCTCCTACGAGCAGTACTTC	CASVGLAGSSYEQYF
TRBD2	TRBV11-2	few	TRBJ2-1	TGTGCCAGCAGCCCTGGAAGCGGGAGTAGGAATGAGCAGTTCTTC	CASSPGSGSRNEQFF
-	TRBV11-2	-	TRBJ2-7	TGTGCCAGCAGCTTAATAGCCGAGCAGTACTTC	CASSLIAEQYF
TRBD1	TRBV9	few	TRBJ2-6	TGTGCCAGCACCCTTAACCGGGACAGGGGGTCTGGGGCCAACGTCCTGACTTTC	CASTLNRDRGSGANVLTF
TRBD1	TRBV14	few	TRBJ1-2	TGTGCCAGCAGCCAAGGAAACAGGGGGGCTAACTATGGCTACACCTTC	CASSQGNRGANYGYTF
TRBD1	TRBV6-5	few	TRBJ1-5	TGTGCCAGCAGTTACGCGACAGGGGGCCGTAAGCATTTT	CASSYATGGRKHF
-	TRBV11-3	-	TRBJ2-1	TGTGCCAGCAGCCGGGGACCAGACAATGAGCAGTTCTTC	CASSRGPDNEQFF
-	TRBV6-1	many	TRBJ2-3	TGTGCCAGCAGTGAGAGTTCTAGGCCAGATACGCAGTATTTT	CASSESSRPDTQYF
TRBD2	TRBV7-3	-	TRBJ2-1	TGTGCCAGCAGCGTGACTAGCGGGAGGGACAATGAGCAGTTCTTC	CASSVTSGRDNEQFF
TRBD1	TRBV29-1	-	TRBJ1-2	TGCAGCGTTGAATTCCCCCTGGGACAGGGCCCATACACCTTC	CSVEFPLGQGPYTF
-	TRBV4-3	-	TRBJ2-3	TGCGCCAGCAGACTCGGAGATACGCAGTATTTT	CASRLGDTQYF
-	TRBV6-5	-	TRBJ2-1	TGTGCCAGCAGTTATGGAAGCGATGAGCAGTTCTTC	CASSYGSDEQFF
-	TRBV28	many	TRBJ1-2	TGTGCCAGCAGCCAAGACTATGGCTACACCTTC	CASSQDYGYTF
-	TRBV5-1	-	TRBJ2-1	TGCGCCAGCAGCTTGGAAGGGCTAAACTATGATGAGCAGTTCTTC	CASSLEGLNYDEQFF
-	TRBV19	-	TRBJ1-2	TGTGCCAGTAACCCAAGGGAGGGAGCAGCACAGTATGGCTACACCTTC	CASNPREGAAQYGYTF
TRBD2	TRBV7-8	-	TRBJ2-7	TGTGCCAGCAGCTTAGGACTAGCGGGTCCCTACGAGCAGTACTTC	CASSLGLAGPYEQYF
TRBD2	TRBV9	-	TRBJ2-1	TGTGCCAGCAGCGTAGGGACTAGTACCTACAATGAGCAGTTCTTC	CASSVGTSTYNEQFF
-	TRBV7-9	-	TRBJ1-1	TGTGCCAGCAGCTCTACAGGGTACACTGAAGCTTTCTTT	CASSSTGYTEAFF
-	TRBV9	-	TRBJ2-5	TGTGCCAGCAGCGTAGCTGGGACACGGGCGGAGACCCAGTACTTC	CASSVAGTRAETQYF
TRBD2	TRBV5-1	-	TRBJ2-1	TGCGCCAGCAGCCCCGGGGGGACTAGCGGGAGTTACAATGAGCAGTTCTTC	CASSPGGTSGSYNEQFF
TRBD1	TRBV28	few	TRBJ2-3	TGTGCCAGCAGTCCAGACAGGGTTGATTCGGATACGCAGTATTTT	CASSPDRVDSDTQYF
-	TRBV28	-	TRBJ1-5	TGTGCCACCATAGCCGGGGGGAGAGATAGCAATCAGCCCCAGCATTTT	CATIAGGRDSNQPQHF
-	TRBV6-4	few	TRBJ2-2	TGTGCCAGCAGTGACTCGGGTACCGGGGAGCTGTTTTTT	CASSDSGTGELFF
TRBD2	TRBV4-2	many	TRBJ2-4	TGTGCCAGCAGCCAAGGACTAGCGGGAGCCAAAAACATTCAGTACTTC	CASSQGLAGAKNIQYF
-	TRBV6-1	-	TRBJ2-7	TGTGCCAGCAGTGCTGTCTACGAGCAGTACTTC	CASSAVYEQYF
-	TRBV6-1	-	TRBJ2-2	TGTGCCAGCCAGGGAATGGACACCGGGGAGCTGTTTTTT	CASQGMDTGELFF
-	TRBV28	many	TRBJ2-7	TGTGCCAGCAGTGCGTACTACGAGCAGTACTTC	CASSAYYEQYF
TRBD1	TRBV27	many	TRBJ1-4	TGTGCCAGCAGTCTACTACAGGGGCCGGCGAGAGAACTGTTTTTT	CASSLLQGPARELFF
TRBD1	TRBV27	few	TRBJ2-5	TGTGCCAGCAGTTCTCTACAGGGGCAAGAGACCCAGTACTTC	CASSSLQGQETQYF
TRBD2	TRBV25-1	-	TRBJ2-5	TGTGCCAGCAGTCCAAACGGGGGACTAGCGGAAGAGACCCAGTACTTC	CASSPNGGLAEETQYF
-	TRBV28	-	TRBJ2-6	TGTGCCAGCAGCCCCGGTGCGGTGGCTGGGGCCAACGTCCTGACTTTC	CASSPGAVAGANVLTF
TRBD1	TRBV9	few	TRBJ2-2	TGTGCCAGCAGCCGGACAGGGTGGGACACCGGGGAGCTGTTTTTT	CASSRTGWDTGELFF